The 15 T cell receptor beta chains presented below share a single source sample, sequenced in a study of CD8 T cells in Susac syndrome. Random hexamers were used to reverse transcribe an amount of about 0.45 to 1 ug RNA. TCRdb recomputed calls from the immunoSEQ multiplex PCR reads with MiXCR, one row per CDR3 protein. Of 75,000 to 95,000 distinct CDR3 sequences listed, 95% are singletons. Sequenced material: CD8+ T cells from PBMCs. These receptors originate from a human donor with Susac syndrome.

The CDR3 DNA reads TGTGCCAGTAGTCTCAGGACAGGTTGGGGTGAGCAGTTCTTC. It yields the protein CASSLRTGWGEQFF. The chain links TRBV19 to TRBJ2-1; 7 bases match TRBD1. The trim removed 5 bases at V and 9 bases at J, leaving 10 bases unmatched. CDR3 length equals 14 residues. In germline, CDR1 is LNHDA, CDR2 SQIVND (reference sequence).

The chain carries TRBV9 and TRBJ2-5, with TRBD1 as a possible D gene (5 bases). CDR1 is SGDLS and CDR2 is YYNGEE in the germline V gene. There are 14 residues in the CDR3. The germline V and J ends were trimmed by 7 bases and 5 bases, with 18 bases remaining between them. CDR3 sequence reads: CASGKKGFPETQYF. The CDR3 DNA reads as TGTGCCAGCGGAAAGAAGGGGTTTCCGGAGACCCAGTACTTC.

The chain has TRBV9 and TRBJ2-5, with D perhaps TRBD2 (5 bases). Germline V gene data show CDR1 as SGDLS and CDR2 as YYNGEE. This CDR3 is built from 13 residues. V lost 1 base to trimming and J lost 5 bases, with 9 bases between them. CDR3 sequence (DNA): TGTGCCAGCAGCGTACTATCGGGGGAGACCCAGTACTTC. It is translated as CASSVLSGETQYF.

The chain carries TRBV30 and TRBJ1-1; tentative D call: TRBD1 (6 bases). The CDR3 length is 13 residues. V was shortened by 1 base and J by 6 bases, with 12 bases between the two germline ends. The germline V gene has CDR1 GTSNPN and CDR2 SVGIG (reference sequence). CDR3 loop: CAWSATGFAEAFF. CDR3 bases: TGTGCCTGGAGTGCCACAGGGTTTGCTGAAGCTTTCTTT.

A single count supports this clonotype. The V and J genes are TRBV27 and TRBJ2-5, with 7 bases aligning to TRBD1. CDR1 and CDR2 from the germline V gene are MNHEY and SMNVEV (reference sequence). V shed 8 bases and J 5 bases; nucleotides not matched to a gene: 11. The CDR3 contains 14 residues. The DNA of the CDR3 is TGTGCCAGCCGGGGACAGCCTTCAATGGAGACCCAGTACTTC. Its protein product is CASRGQPSMETQYF.

This chain uses TRBV9 with TRBJ2-1, with D perhaps TRBD1 (5 bases). Trimming shortened V by 0 bases and J by 7 bases, and 11 bases separated the two germline ends. CDR1 and CDR2 from the germline V gene are SGDLS and YYNGEE. There are 14 residues in the CDR3. The CDR3 loop is CASSVEWTTNEQFF. CDR3 coding DNA: TGTGCCAGCAGCGTAGAATGGACAACGAATGAGCAGTTCTTC. The variable domain in full, completed from reference TRBV9 and TRBJ2-1, reads DSGVTQTPKHLITATGQRVTLRCSPRSGDLSVYWYQQSLDQGLQFLIQYYNGEERAKGNILERFSAQQFPDLHSELNLSSLELGDSALYFCASSVEWTTNEQFFGPGTRLTVL.

The rearrangement links TRBV6-2 or TRBV6-3 to TRBJ2-5; D is possibly TRBD1 (6 bases). The CDR3 consists of 14 residues. V was pared by 2 bases and J by 7 bases, with 14 bases between. CDR1 is MNHEY, CDR2 SVGEGT, per germline. The CDR3 protein is CASSYGTSPWTQYF. DNA for the CDR3: TGTGCCAGCAGTTACGGGACAAGCCCATGGACCCAGTACTTC.

The chain carries TRBV20-1 and TRBJ2-2; the D is unclear. There are 14 residues in the CDR3. Trimming removed 0 bases from V and 5 bases from J, with 10 bases in between. Germline V lookup: CDR1 DFQATT, CDR2 SNEGSKA (reference sequence). The CDR3 nucleotides are TGCAGTGCTAGAGATCACCAGGCAACCGGGGAGCTGTTTTTT. Translation gives CSARDHQATGELFF.

The V gene is TRBV7-9, the J gene TRBJ2-1; 9 bases match TRBD2. The germline CDR1 and CDR2 sequences are SEHNR and FQNEAQ (reference sequence). The CDR3 covers 16 residues. V lost 0 bases to trimming and J lost 8 bases; unmatched junction nucleotides: 8. CDR3 protein: CASSLAAGGRADEQFF. In DNA form, the CDR3 reads TGTGCCAGCAGCTTAGCGGCCGGCGGGAGGGCCGATGAGCAGTTCTTC.

A single count supports this clonotype. The chain has TRBV20-1 and TRBJ1-4; D gene ambiguous. Germline V gives CDR1 DFQATT, CDR2 SNEGSKA (reference sequence). The length of the CDR3 is 15 residues. Trimming took 4 bases from V and 4 from J, leaving 16 bases between them. CDR3 sequence (DNA): TGCAGTGCTAAGAACGGGAGAGAGCGTAATGAAAAACTGTTTTTT. This sequence encodes CSAKNGRERNEKLFF.

CDR3 bases: TGTGCCAGCAGCGCAGGGAGCGACGAGCAGTACTTC. Residues: CASSAGSDEQYF. This chain links TRBV7-9 with TRBJ2-7; perhaps D is TRBD1 or TRBD2 (5 bases each). Between the trimmed V and J ends, which lost 5 bases and 5 bases, there was a span of 10 bases. CDR3 length: 12 residues. Germline-derived CDR1 and CDR2 are SEHNR and FQNEAQ (reference sequence).

The chain joins TRBV29-1 to TRBJ2-5, with D hard to call. This CDR3 comprises 14 residues. Trimming took 7 bases from V and 0 from J, leaving 15 bases between them. Per the germline V gene, CDR1 is SQVTM and CDR2 is ANQGSEA. The DNA for the CDR3 is TGCAGCGCACCCCAGGTAACAGACCAAGAGACCCAGTACTTC. This encodes CSAPQVTDQETQYF.

V and J are TRBV29-1 and TRBJ2-1, with D tentatively TRBD1 (9 bases). CDR1 is SQVTM and CDR2 is ANQGSEA in the germline V gene. Between the trimmed V and J ends, which lost 7 bases and 7 bases, there was a span of 17 bases. The CDR3 contains 13 residues. The DNA for the CDR3 is TGCAGCGCCCGGGGGGGACAGGGAAATGAGCAGTTCTTC. Protein product: CSARGGQGNEQFF.

The chain is built from TRBV6-6 and TRBJ2-5; D is uncertain. Trimming took 0 bases from V and 0 from J, leaving 5 bases between them. CDR3 size: 14 residues. CDR1 and CDR2 (germline): MNHNY, SVGAGI (reference sequence). The CDR3, as DNA: TGTGCCAGCAGTTACTCGGGCCACCAAGAGACCCAGTACTTC. It codes for CASSYSGHQETQYF.

The CDR3 protein is CASSYPWTSNTDEQFF. Here the CDR3 DNA reads TGTGCCAGCAGCTATCCCTGGACGTCTAACACAGATGAGCAGTTCTTC. V is TRBV7-2 and J is TRBJ2-1, with D uncertain. Trimming took off 4 bases at V and 8 bases at J, with 21 bases between the two ends. The CDR3 length is 16 residues. Germline values: CDR1 SGHTA, CDR2 FQGNSA.